This T cell receptor (beta chain) was sequenced in a study of human T cells and chemical hapten exposure. Single cDNA molecules in the library carried unique molecular identifiers attached during preparation. TCRdb independently ran MiXCR on the RACE reads; one entry per CDR3 protein. Among 380,000 or so distinct CDR3 sequences listed, 4.5% to 7% were seen once. The time point here: pre-sensitization, week 0. The treatment here: therapeutic diphenylcyclopropenone sensitization with weekly scalp DPC. This clonotype was picked up many times. Source: whole blood, taken in connection with sensitization to the hapten diphenylcyclopropenone (DPC). The receptor comes from a woman between 18 and 29 years old with alopecia areata. Some clones in this sample may be carry-over from other donors' samples.

The CDR3 region has the DNA TGTGCCAGCAGTTACTCCCGGGACCGCCAAGAGACCCAGTACTTC. This sequence encodes CASSYSRDRQETQYF. V usage is TRBV6-2 or TRBV6-3 and J usage is TRBJ2-5; either TRBD1 or TRBD2 may fit D (5 bases each). CDR1 and CDR2 from the germline V gene are MNHEY and SVGEGT. The germline V and J ends were trimmed by 0 bases and 1 base, with 9 bases remaining between them. This CDR3 is built from 15 residues.